This passage covers 15 T cell receptor beta chains from one sample sequenced in a study of CD8+ T cells in alopecia areata. cDNA reverse transcribed from extracted RNA served as the sequencing template. Data came from immunoSEQ multiplex PCR; TCRdb stores just in-frame clones and leaves some out. The sample comprises 120,000 or so clones, roughly 50% of which are singletons, and roughly a tenth rests with the top ten. Material for sequencing was NKG2D-low CD8+ T cells sorted from blood. The receptors derive from a human donor with alopecia areata.

About this clone: Other nucleotide sequences in the sample specify the same CDR3. V is TRBV5-6 and J is TRBJ1-1; TRBD1 aligns across 8 bases. V gave up 0 bases and J gave up 8 bases; unmatched junction bases: 0. Per the germline V gene, CDR1 is SGHDT and CDR2 is YYEEEE. This CDR3 comprises 12 residues. The CDR3, as DNA: TGTGCCAGCAGCTTGGGGACAGGGGAAGCTTTCTTT. It encodes CASSLGTGEAFF. The whole variable domain, filled in from reference TRBV5-6 and TRBJ1-1, reads DAGVTQSPTHLIKTRGQQVTLRCSPKSGHDTVSWYQQALGQGPQFIFQYYEEEERQRGNFPDRFSGHQFPNYSSELNVNALLLGDSALYLCASSLGTGEAFFGQGTRLTVV.

This clone was seen a few times. The gene calls are TRBV29-1 and TRBJ2-7; D remains unclear. CDR1 SQVTM and CDR2 ANQGSEA come from the germline V gene. Trimming took 7 bases from V and 3 from J, leaving 7 bases between them. CDR3 length: 10 residues. The chain's CDR3 is CSGRDYEQYF. For the CDR3, the DNA is TGCAGCGGGAGAGACTACGAGCAGTACTTC.

The chain is built from TRBV4-1 and TRBJ1-1; D is undetermined. Looked up from germline, CDR1 is MGHRA and CDR2 is YSYEKL. This CDR3 region has 13 residues. V was trimmed by 4 bases and J by 7 bases, leaving 13 bases between them. Written as DNA, the CDR3 is TGCGCCAGCAGCCCCCAGGACGGATTTGAAGCTTTCTTT. It translates to CASSPQDGFEAFF.

This clone was seen only a few times. The rearrangement links TRBV4-1 to TRBJ2-1; the D gene could be TRBD1 or TRBD2 (5 bases each). CDR1 and CDR2 (germline): MGHRA, YSYEKL. Trimming pared 4 bases from V and 3 bases from J, leaving 16 bases between. CDR3 size: 16 residues. This CDR3 is CASSRAGTPDYNEQFF. CDR3 nucleotide sequence: TGCGCCAGCAGCCGGGCCGGGACCCCTGACTACAATGAGCAGTTCTTC.

V and J are TRBV4-2 and TRBJ2-7, with 9 bases matching TRBD1. Per the germline V gene, CDR1 is LGHNA and CDR2 is YNFKEQ. Trimming took 5 bases from V and 5 from J; bases not matched to a gene: 7. The CDR3 covers 14 residues. CDR3 protein: CASSFPGQGDEQYF. The CDR3 coding sequence is TGTGCCAGCAGCTTTCCGGGACAGGGTGACGAGCAGTACTTC.

This chain uses TRBV19 with TRBJ2-7, with 8 bases that match TRBD2. V shed 3 bases and J 5 bases; nucleotides not matched to a gene: 0. Germline V gives CDR1 LNHDA, CDR2 SQIVND (reference sequence). This CDR3 contains 12 residues. CDR3 nucleotide sequence: TGTGCCAGTAGTATTAGCGGGGACGAGCAGTACTTC. Residues: CASSISGDEQYF.

In this sample, this clone turned up a few times. This sequence joins TRBV27 and TRBJ2-3, with D maybe TRBD1 (7 bases). Looked up from germline, CDR1 is MNHEY and CDR2 is SMNVEV (reference sequence). Trimming took 3 bases from V and 6 from J, leaving 13 bases between them. This CDR3 has 14 residues. CDR3 protein: CASSFSAGGDTQYF. CDR3 nucleotide sequence: TGTGCCAGCAGTTTTTCCGCAGGGGGGGATACGCAGTATTTT.

In its sample, this clone was seen a few times. The chain combines TRBV5-1 with TRBJ2-1, with TRBD2 identical over 9 bases. This CDR3 is 15 amino acids long. The germline V gene has CDR1 SGHRS and CDR2 YFSETQ. J gave up 8 bases and V 0 bases, and 6 bases lay outside the gene matches. CDR3 amino acids: CASSLEREVGHEQFF. CDR3 nucleotides: TGCGCCAGCAGCTTGGAGCGGGAGGTTGGTCATGAGCAGTTCTTC.

This sequence joins TRBV29-1 and TRBJ1-1; possible D gene TRBD1, 5 bases. CDR3 length equals 13 residues. Germline lookup yields CDR1 SQVTM and CDR2 ANQGSEA. V was clipped by 5 bases and J by 0 bases, with 10 bases between them. The CDR3 DNA follows: TGCAGCGTTAACTGGGGGTTGAACACTGAAGCTTTCTTT. Protein sequence: CSVNWGLNTEAFF.

The chain uses TRBV14 and TRBJ1-2; the D gene is possibly TRBD1 (6 bases). V dropped 3 bases and J dropped 8 bases, with 16 bases sitting between them. Germline V gene lookup returns CDR1 SGHDN and CDR2 FVKESK. The CDR3 has 14 amino acids. The CDR3, as DNA: TGTGCCAGCAGCCATGCCGACAGGACGTGGGGCTACACCTTC. Its protein is CASSHADRTWGYTF.

With respect to this clone: The identical CDR3 is also encoded by other nucleotide sequences in the sample. This chain connects TRBV14 to TRBJ2-7; D remains ambiguous. The CDR3 sequence is 12 residues long. Trimming removed 1 base from V and 1 base from J, with 2 bases in between. CDR1 SGHDN and CDR2 FVKESK come from the germline V gene. CDR3 sequence (DNA): TGTGCCAGCAGCCAAGTTTCCTACGAGCAGTACTTC. Residues: CASSQVSYEQYF.

The chain couples TRBV14 to TRBJ2-1; D is uncertain. The V end was cut by 1 base, the J end by 10 bases, with 11 bases between. CDR1 and CDR2 (germline): SGHDN, FVKESK. The CDR3 has 13 residues. The CDR3: CASSQAHSGEQFF. As DNA, the CDR3 is TGTGCCAGCAGCCAAGCCCACAGTGGGGAGCAGTTCTTC.

The chain is built from TRBV29-1 and TRBJ1-2; D might be TRBD1 (6 bases). V was pared by 3 bases and J by 6 bases, with 11 bases between. The germline V gene encodes CDR1 SQVTM and CDR2 ANQGSEA. This CDR3 has 12 residues. This CDR3 reads CSVDGGRDGYTF. CDR3 sequence (DNA): TGCAGCGTTGATGGGGGGCGCGATGGCTACACCTTC.

The V gene is TRBV13, the J gene TRBJ2-1; TRBD2 aligns across 9 bases. The V segment lost 4 bases and the J segment 3 bases; nucleotides outside the gene matches: 4. This CDR3 is 15 amino acids long. Per the germline V gene, CDR1 is PRHDT and CDR2 is FYEKMQ (reference sequence). The CDR3 reads CASSSGLADYNEQFF. The DNA of the CDR3 is TGTGCCAGCAGCTCGGGACTAGCCGACTACAATGAGCAGTTCTTC.

The chain employs TRBV5-4 and TRBJ2-2, with 10 bases matching TRBD2. The CDR3 has 16 residues. Germline assignment: CDR1 SGHNT and CDR2 YYREEE (reference sequence). Unmatched junction bases numbered 0, after V lost 0 bases and J lost 1 base. CDR3 sequence: CASSLGLAGNTGELFF. In nucleotides, the CDR3 is TGTGCCAGCAGCTTGGGACTAGCGGGGAACACCGGGGAGCTGTTTTTT.